The present T cell receptor (beta chain) was sequenced within a study of CD8 T cells in ankylosing spondylitis. This clonotype was seen a single time. J lost 8 bases, V lost 0 bases, and 5 bases had no gene match. Germline CDR1 is GTSNPN and CDR2 is SVGIG (reference sequence). The CDR3 is made up of 13 amino acids. Researchers built TCR beta libraries using quantitative 5'-RACE with molecular barcodes. Each CDR3 protein is one row after TCRdb ran MiXCR on the 5' RACE reads. The table lists approximately 240,000 distinct CDR3 sequences, roughly a quarter of them singletons. The chain has TRBV30 and TRBJ1-2; 8 bases agree with TRBD1. The origin of this receptor is a male donor with ankylosing spondylitis or in good health (not recorded which). What was sequenced was blood, either unsorted or a sorted T cell fraction (not recorded which). In DNA, the CDR3 is TGTGCCTGGAGTGTGACAGGGGTGGGCGGCTACACCTTC. It is translated as CAWSVTGVGGYTF. Full variable domain (missing parts from reference TRBV30 and TRBJ1-2): SQTIHQWPATLVQPVGSPLSLECTVEGTSNPNLYWYRQAAGRGLQLLFYSVGIGQISSEVPQNLSASRPQDRQFILSSKKLLLSDSGFYLCAWSVTGVGGYTFGSGTRLTVV.